This is a list of T cell receptor beta chains from one sample in a study of blood T cells in healthy people across ages. TCRdb redid the calling of the 5' RACE reads with MiXCR, one entry per CDR3 protein. This table holds fewer than 900,000 distinct CDR3 sequences, roughly 40% found once. Sequenced input: blood. These TCRs come from a man aged 18 to 30 in good health. Each CDR3 is given with its conserved first and last residue. Each record gives: J gene, V gene, CDR3 protein.

j_gene: TRBJ2-3
v_gene: TRBV14
CDR3aa: CASSQVPRTDTQYF

j_gene: TRBJ1-1
v_gene: TRBV5-1
CDR3aa: CASSSDRVYTEAFF

j_gene: TRBJ2-3
v_gene: TRBV7-6
CDR3aa: CASSPSGTSTDTQYF

j_gene: TRBJ1-1
v_gene: TRBV5-1
CDR3aa: CASLLGTEAFF

j_gene: TRBJ2-5
v_gene: TRBV12-5
CDR3aa: CASGLVVETQYF

j_gene: TRBJ2-2
v_gene: TRBV4-1
CDR3aa: CVSERGLNTGELFF

j_gene: TRBJ2-7
v_gene: TRBV20-1
CDR3aa: CSARDERGLAGNYEQYF

j_gene: TRBJ2-5
v_gene: TRBV5-5
CDR3aa: CASSLNNLGIETQYF

j_gene: TRBJ2-5
v_gene: TRBV20-1
CDR3aa: CSATLGFQETQYF

j_gene: TRBJ2-3
v_gene: TRBV4-1
CDR3aa: CAARLGGASTDTQYF

j_gene: TRBJ2-1
v_gene: TRBV6-4
CDR3aa: CASSDSPGQGTNEQFF

j_gene: TRBJ2-1
v_gene: TRBV7-7
CDR3aa: CASSLLHAGAYNEQFF

j_gene: TRBJ1-2
v_gene: TRBV20-1
CDR3aa: CSALRHSGDYGYTF

j_gene: TRBJ1-5
v_gene: TRBV19
CDR3aa: CASSSGAGQPQHF

j_gene: NA
v_gene: TRBV4-3
CDR3aa: CASSQIAGGGTDEQYF

j_gene: TRBJ2-2
v_gene: TRBV12-3/TRBV12-4
CDR3aa: CASRREGVQTGELFF

j_gene: TRBJ1-4
v_gene: TRBV5-1
CDR3aa: CASSLGNQGVGEKLFF

j_gene: TRBJ1-1
v_gene: TRBV5-1
CDR3aa: CASSLQVTNTEAFF

j_gene: NA
v_gene: TRBV2
CDR3aa: CASSVDKLAENIQYF

j_gene: TRBJ2-1
v_gene: TRBV5-1
CDR3aa: CASSFLLAGGLSDEQFF

j_gene: TRBJ1-2
v_gene: TRBV19
CDR3aa: CASSIGWDTDGYTF

j_gene: TRBJ1-4
v_gene: TRBV20-1
CDR3aa: CSAIGIRNEKLFF

j_gene: TRBJ2-1
v_gene: TRBV4-2
CDR3aa: CASSQEGGTAGNEQFF

j_gene: NA
v_gene: TRBV5-1
CDR3aa: CASSLGGDSYNEQYF

j_gene: TRBJ1-1
v_gene: TRBV13
CDR3aa: CAGSHDKGRTEAFF

j_gene: TRBJ1-1
v_gene: TRBV10-3
CDR3aa: CAIGEGASHTEAFF

j_gene: TRBJ1-1
v_gene: TRBV4-2
CDR3aa: CASSQEVARTEAFF

j_gene: TRBJ1-1
v_gene: TRBV7-2
CDR3aa: CASSLRTGVIAEAFF

j_gene: TRBJ2-3
v_gene: TRBV20-1
CDR3aa: CSARITRPGDTQYF

j_gene: TRBJ2-5
v_gene: TRBV7-2
CDR3aa: CASSVSGGVEETQYF

j_gene: TRBJ2-5
v_gene: TRBV5-6
CDR3aa: CASNSLGQPQETQYF

j_gene: TRBJ1-2
v_gene: TRBV3-1
CDR3aa: CASTPGPSNYGYTF

j_gene: TRBJ2-3
v_gene: TRBV12-3/TRBV12-4
CDR3aa: CASSFTDRGTDTQYF

j_gene: TRBJ1-5
v_gene: TRBV6-2/TRBV6-3
CDR3aa: CASSPLLRTGEQPQHF

j_gene: TRBJ1-5
v_gene: TRBV6-5
CDR3aa: CASSYSRTGSQPQHF

j_gene: TRBJ2-7
v_gene: TRBV5-1
CDR3aa: CASSVDGLTYEQYF

j_gene: TRBJ2-2
v_gene: TRBV10-2
CDR3aa: CASSDRGKNPNTGELFF

j_gene: TRBJ2-1
v_gene: TRBV9
CDR3aa: CASSSSDLGNEQFF

j_gene: NA
v_gene: TRBV14
CDR3aa: CAGSQDLEAGEQYF

j_gene: TRBJ2-3
v_gene: TRBV7-9
CDR3aa: CASSSQPQGSPDTQYF

j_gene: TRBJ1-5
v_gene: TRBV12-3/TRBV12-4
CDR3aa: CASSFSHIRNQPQHF

j_gene: TRBJ2-5
v_gene: TRBV10-3
CDR3aa: CATSSPEETQYF

j_gene: TRBJ2-1
v_gene: TRBV20-1
CDR3aa: CSARDPGQGNDEQFF

j_gene: TRBJ1-1
v_gene: TRBV4-1
CDR3aa: CASSQVGRGESTEAFF

j_gene: TRBJ2-1
v_gene: TRBV14
CDR3aa: CASSQERNSGLKFF

j_gene: TRBJ1-4
v_gene: TRBV6-2/TRBV6-3
CDR3aa: CASRTTGLREKLFF

j_gene: TRBJ2-4
v_gene: TRBV18
CDR3aa: CASSPQEGDLAKNIQYF